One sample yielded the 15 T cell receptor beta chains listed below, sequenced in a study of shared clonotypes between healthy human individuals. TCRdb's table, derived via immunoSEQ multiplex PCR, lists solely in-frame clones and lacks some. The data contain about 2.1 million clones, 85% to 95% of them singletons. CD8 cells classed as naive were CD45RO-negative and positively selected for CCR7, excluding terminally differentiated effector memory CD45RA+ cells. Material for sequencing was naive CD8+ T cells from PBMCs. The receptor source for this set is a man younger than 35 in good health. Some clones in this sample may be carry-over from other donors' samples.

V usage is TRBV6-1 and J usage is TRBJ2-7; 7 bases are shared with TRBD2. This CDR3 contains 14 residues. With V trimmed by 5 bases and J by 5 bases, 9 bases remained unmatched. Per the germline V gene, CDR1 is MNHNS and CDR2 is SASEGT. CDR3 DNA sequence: TGTGCCAGCAGTAACGGGGGGTTCGTACACGAGCAGTACTTC. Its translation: CASSNGGFVHEQYF.

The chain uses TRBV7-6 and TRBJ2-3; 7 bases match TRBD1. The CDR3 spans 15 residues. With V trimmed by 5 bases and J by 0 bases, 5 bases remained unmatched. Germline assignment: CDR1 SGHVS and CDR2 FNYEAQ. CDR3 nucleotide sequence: TGTGCCAGCAGCCCCGGGACAGATAGCACAGATACGCAGTATTTT. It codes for CASSPGTDSTDTQYF.

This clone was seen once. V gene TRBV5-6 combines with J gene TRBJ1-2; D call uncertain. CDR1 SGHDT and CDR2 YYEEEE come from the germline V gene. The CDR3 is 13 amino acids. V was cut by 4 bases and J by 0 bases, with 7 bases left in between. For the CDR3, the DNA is TGTGCCAGCAGCGTGGCAGCTAACTATGGCTACACCTTC. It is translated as CASSVAANYGYTF.

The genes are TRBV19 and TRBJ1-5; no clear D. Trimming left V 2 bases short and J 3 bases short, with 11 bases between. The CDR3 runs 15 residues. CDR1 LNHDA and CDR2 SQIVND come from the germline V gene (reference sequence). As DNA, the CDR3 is TGTGCCAGTAGTATAATCCTAGGCCCCAATCAGCCCCAGCATTTT. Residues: CASSIILGPNQPQHF.

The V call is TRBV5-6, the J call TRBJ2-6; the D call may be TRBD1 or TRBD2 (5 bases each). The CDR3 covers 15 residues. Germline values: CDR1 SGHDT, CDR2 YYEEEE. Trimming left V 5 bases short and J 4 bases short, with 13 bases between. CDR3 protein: CASSPWGMGANVLTF. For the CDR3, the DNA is TGTGCCAGCAGTCCGTGGGGGATGGGGGCCAACGTCCTGACTTTC.

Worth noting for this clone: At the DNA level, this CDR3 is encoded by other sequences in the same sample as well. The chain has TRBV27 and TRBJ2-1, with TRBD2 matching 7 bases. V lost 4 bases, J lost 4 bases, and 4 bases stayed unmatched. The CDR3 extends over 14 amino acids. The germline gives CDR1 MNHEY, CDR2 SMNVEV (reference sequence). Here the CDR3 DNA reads TGTGCCAGCAGTTGGGGGAGGGAGTACAATGAGCAGTTCTTC. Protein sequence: CASSWGREYNEQFF.

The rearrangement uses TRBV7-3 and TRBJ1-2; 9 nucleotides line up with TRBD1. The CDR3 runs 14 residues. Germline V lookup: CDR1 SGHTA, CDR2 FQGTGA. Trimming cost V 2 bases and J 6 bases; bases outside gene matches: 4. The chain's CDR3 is CASSLWDRDHGYTF. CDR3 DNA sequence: TGTGCCAGCAGCTTATGGGACAGGGACCATGGCTACACCTTC.

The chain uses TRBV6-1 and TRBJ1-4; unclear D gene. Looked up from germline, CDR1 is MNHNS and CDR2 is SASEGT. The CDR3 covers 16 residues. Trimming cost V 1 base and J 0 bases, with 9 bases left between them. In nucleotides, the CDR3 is TGTGCCAGCAGTGAAGTTGTCGGGACAACTAATGAAAAACTGTTTTTT. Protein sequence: CASSEVVGTTNEKLFF.

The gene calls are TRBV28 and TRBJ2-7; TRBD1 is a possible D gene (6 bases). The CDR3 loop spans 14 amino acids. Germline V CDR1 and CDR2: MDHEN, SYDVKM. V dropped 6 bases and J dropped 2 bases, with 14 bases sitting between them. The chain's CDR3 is CASSTGHQTYEQYF. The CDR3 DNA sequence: TGTGCCAGCAGCACGGGACACCAAACCTACGAGCAGTACTTC.

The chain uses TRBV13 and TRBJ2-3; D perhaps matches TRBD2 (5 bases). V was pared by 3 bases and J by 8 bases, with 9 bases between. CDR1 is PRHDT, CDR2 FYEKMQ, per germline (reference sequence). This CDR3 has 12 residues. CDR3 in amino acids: CASSFGEGTQYF. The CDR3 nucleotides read TGTGCCAGCAGCTTCGGAGAGGGTACGCAGTATTTT.

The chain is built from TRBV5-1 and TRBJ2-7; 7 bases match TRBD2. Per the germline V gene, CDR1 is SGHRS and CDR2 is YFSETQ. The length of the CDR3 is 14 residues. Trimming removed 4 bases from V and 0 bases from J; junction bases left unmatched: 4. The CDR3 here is CASSPRDYSYEQYF. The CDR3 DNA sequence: TGCGCCAGCAGCCCACGGGACTACTCCTACGAGCAGTACTTC.

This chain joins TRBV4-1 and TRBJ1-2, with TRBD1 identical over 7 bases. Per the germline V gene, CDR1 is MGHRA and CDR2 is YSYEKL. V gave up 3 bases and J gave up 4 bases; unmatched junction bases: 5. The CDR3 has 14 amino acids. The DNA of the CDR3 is TGCGCCAGCAGCCAGGGACAGTCGGGCTATGGCTACACCTTC. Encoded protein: CASSQGQSGYGYTF.

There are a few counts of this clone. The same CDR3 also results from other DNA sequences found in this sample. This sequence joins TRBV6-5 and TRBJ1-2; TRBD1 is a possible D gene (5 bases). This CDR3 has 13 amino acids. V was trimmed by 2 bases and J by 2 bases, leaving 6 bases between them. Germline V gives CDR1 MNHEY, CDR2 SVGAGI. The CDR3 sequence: CASSYQGNYGYTF. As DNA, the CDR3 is TGTGCCAGCAGTTACCAGGGAAACTATGGCTACACCTTC.

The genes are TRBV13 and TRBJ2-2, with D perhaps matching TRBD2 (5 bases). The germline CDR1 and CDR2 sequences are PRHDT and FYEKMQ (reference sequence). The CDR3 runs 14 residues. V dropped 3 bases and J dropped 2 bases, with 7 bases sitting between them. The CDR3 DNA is TGTGCCAGCAGCTTTGCGGGTAACACCGGGGAGCTGTTTTTT. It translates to CASSFAGNTGELFF.

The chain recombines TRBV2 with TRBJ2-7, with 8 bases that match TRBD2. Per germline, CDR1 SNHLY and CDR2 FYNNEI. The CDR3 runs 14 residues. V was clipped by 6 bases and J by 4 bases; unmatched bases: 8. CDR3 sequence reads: CASSSSGSGYEQYF. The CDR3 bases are TGTGCCAGCAGCTCGAGCGGGAGTGGTTACGAGCAGTACTTC.